This TCR beta chain derives from a study of blood T cell repertoires in COVID-19. The germline V gene encodes CDR1 SGHTS and CDR2 YDEGEE. The CDR3 sequence is 14 residues long. V was pared by 0 bases and J by 1 base, with 7 bases between. The data were produced by immunoSEQ multiplex PCR, yet TCRdb's version contains in-frame clones alone and is incomplete. The table has about 57,000 clones, roughly nine tenths seen once. The chain is built from TRBV5-8 and TRBJ1-1, with D unresolved. Specimen: peripheral blood. This TCR was recovered from a woman of 80 years or more with COVID-19, enrolled during active disease. The CDR3 nucleotides are TGTGCCAGCAGCTTGGCGGCAGGGAACACTGAAGCTTTCTTT. This sequence encodes CASSLAAGNTEAFF.